The rows below give T cell receptor beta chains drawn from one sample of a study of OX40 agonist ivuxolimab in advanced cancers. Using immunoSEQ multiplex PCR, the repertoire was profiled, and TCRdb retains in-frame clones only, with some absent. The repertoire holds about 84,000 clones, with 94% as singletons. The sample consisted of CD4+ or CD8+ T cells sorted from blood, taken in a trial of the OX40 agonist ivuxolimab. These receptors originate from an adult with an advanced solid tumor such as melanoma, head and neck, liver or kidney cancer. CDR3s include the opening cysteine and the closing phenylalanine or tryptophan. D genes are given only for firm matches. Only part of the rows carry a size: once, few, many, or a class if the clone is expanded.

size	J	D	V	CDR3	DNA
-	TRBJ2-5	-	TRBV5-1	CASSLAWSSTETQYF	TGCGCCAGCAGCTTGGCATGGTCCTCTACAGAGACCCAGTACTTC
-	TRBJ2-3	-	TRBV6-5	CASSYSGLDTQYF	TGTGCCAGCAGTTACTCAGGGTTAGATACGCAGTATTTT
few	TRBJ1-1	-	TRBV7-9	CASSLAYSEAFF	TGTGCCAGCAGCTTGGCCTATTCTGAAGCTTTCTTT
-	TRBJ2-7	-	TRBV7-9	CASSITGNSYEQYF	TGTGCCAGCAGCATTACAGGAAACTCCTACGAGCAGTACTTC
medium-sized	TRBJ2-3	-	TRBV5-6	CASLGVGDTQYF	TGTGCCAGCCTGGGGGTTGGAGATACGCAGTATTTT
-	TRBJ2-1	-	TRBV4-1	CASSQERLARGDEQFF	TGCGCCAGCAGCCAAGAGAGACTAGCCAGGGGGGACGAGCAGTTCTTC
-	TRBJ1-2	-	TRBV4-3	CASSQEAQGGYTF	TGCGCCAGCAGCCAAGAAGCCCAGGGGGGCTACACCTTC
-	TRBJ1-1	-	TRBV27	CASSLAGNTEAFF	TGTGCCAGCAGTTTAGCGGGAAACACTGAAGCTTTCTTT
-	TRBJ2-7	-	TRBV6-6	CASSRTTYEQYF	TGTGCCAGCAGTAGGACGACCTACGAGCAGTACTTC
-	TRBJ2-3	TRBD2	TRBV7-9	CASTGASGTPDTQYF	TGTGCCAGCACTGGGGCTAGCGGGACCCCAGATACGCAGTATTTT
-	TRBJ2-3	TRBD2	TRBV4-3	CASSQAWTSEDTQYF	TGCGCCAGCAGCCAAGCCTGGACTAGCGAAGATACGCAGTATTTT
once	TRBJ2-1	-	TRBV2	CASSQGNEQFF	TGTGCCAGCAGCCAGGGGAATGAGCAGTTCTTC
-	TRBJ1-2	TRBD1	TRBV15	CATQTGGIDGYTF	TGTGCCACCCAGACAGGGGGTATAGATGGCTACACCTTC
-	TRBJ1-1	-	TRBV5-1	CASSLVEWGNTEAFF	TGCGCCAGCAGCTTGGTCGAATGGGGGAACACTGAAGCTTTCTTT
-	TRBJ1-2	TRBD1	TRBV4-3	CASSQTRDRVIGGYTF	TGCGCCAGCAGCCAGACCCGGGACAGGGTAATCGGTGGCTACACCTTC
-	TRBJ2-3	TRBD2	TRBV13	CASSSPGLAGVDTDTQYF	TGTGCCAGCAGCTCCCCGGGACTAGCGGGAGTCGACACAGATACGCAGTATTTT
-	TRBJ2-7	TRBD2	TRBV27	CASSALAGGPGEQYF	TGTGCCAGCAGTGCACTAGCGGGAGGGCCGGGTGAGCAGTACTTC
-	TRBJ2-5	-	TRBV30	CAWSPRWREVGETQYF	TGTGCCTGGAGTCCTCGGTGGAGGGAAGTAGGAGAGACCCAGTACTTC
-	TRBJ1-1	-	TRBV19	CASTQPLGAGTEAFF	TGTGCCAGTACCCAACCCCTCGGGGCGGGTACTGAAGCTTTCTTT
-	TRBJ2-2	-	TRBV5-1	CASSESGHFQGELFF	TGCGCCAGCAGCGAAAGTGGACACTTCCAAGGGGAGCTGTTTTTT
-	TRBJ1-3	-	TRBV30	CAWSGEGNTIYF	TGTGCCTGGAGTGGGGAAGGAAACACCATATATTTT
-	TRBJ1-1	-	TRBV27	CVSSTGFTEAFF	TGTGTCAGCAGTACAGGGTTCACTGAAGCTTTCTTT
-	TRBJ1-2	-	TRBV6-1	CASSRTGMGGYTF	TGTGCCAGCAGTCGGACTGGGATGGGAGGCTACACCTTC
medium-sized	TRBJ2-2	TRBD2	TRBV9	CASSVESGGPTGELFF	TGTGCCAGCAGCGTAGAATCGGGAGGGCCCACCGGGGAGCTGTTTTTT
-	TRBJ1-2	-	TRBV11-2	CASSPKGARRANYGYTF	TGTGCCAGCAGCCCTAAGGGCGCCCGCCGAGCTAACTATGGCTACACCTTC
-	TRBJ2-7	-	TRBV27	CASRTQGYEQYF	TGTGCCAGCAGAACCCAGGGGTACGAGCAGTACTTC
-	TRBJ1-2	-	TRBV5-5	CASSLAGTSLLGYTF	TGTGCCAGCAGCTTGGCCGGGACATCTCTCTTAGGCTACACCTTC
-	TRBJ2-5	-	TRBV9	CASSATSHGMETQYF	TGTGCCAGCAGCGCCACCTCCCACGGTATGGAGACCCAGTACTTC
-	TRBJ1-1	-	TRBV11-2	CASSLYGENTEAFF	TGTGCCAGCAGCTTATACGGGGAGAACACTGAAGCTTTCTTT
-	TRBJ1-2	TRBD1	TRBV28	CASSSSQGVYGYTF	TGTGCCAGCAGTTCTTCACAGGGGGTGTATGGCTACACCTTC
-	TRBJ2-2	-	TRBV30	CAWSATPTVRGELFF	TGTGCCTGGAGTGCAACTCCAACGGTCCGCGGGGAGCTGTTTTTT
-	TRBJ2-7	-	TRBV27	CASSLSIGGVSNYEQYF	TGTGCCAGCAGTTTATCGATCGGGGGCGTCTCTAACTACGAGCAGTACTTC
-	TRBJ2-7	TRBD1	TRBV14	CASSPPDRGLYEQYF	TGTGCCAGCAGCCCACCTGACAGGGGGCTCTACGAGCAGTACTTC
once	TRBJ1-1	TRBD1	TRBV9	CASSVVGGGGRTEAFF	TGTGCCAGCAGCGTAGTCGGAGGGGGCGGTAGGACTGAAGCTTTCTTT
-	TRBJ2-5	-	TRBV6-5	CASSYPETQYF	TGTGCCAGCAGTTACCCAGAGACCCAGTACTTC
-	TRBJ1-1	-	TRBV6-1	CASSEAGQGNTEAFF	TGTGCCAGCAGTGAAGCTGGGCAGGGGAACACTGAAGCTTTCTTT
-	TRBJ2-7	-	TRBV11-2	CASSLGDESYEQYF	TGTGCCAGCAGCTTAGGGGACGAGTCCTACGAGCAGTATTTC
-	TRBJ2-7	-	TRBV25-1	CASSEGTGSYEQYF	TGTGCCAGCAGTGAGGGGACTGGCTCCTACGAGCAGTACTTC
-	TRBJ2-1	TRBD2	TRBV6-5	CASSHGTSVDNEQFF	TGTGCCAGCAGCCACGGGACTAGCGTCGACAATGAGCAGTTCTTC
-	TRBJ2-7	TRBD1	TRBV14	CASSPPSGTGFYEQYF	TGTGCCAGCAGCCCTCCCTCCGGGACAGGTTTTTACGAGCAGTACTTC
-	TRBJ1-4	-	TRBV2	CASSRQGWREKLFF	TGTGCCAGCAGCCGACAAGGCTGGCGTGAAAAACTGTTTTTT
-	TRBJ2-3	-	TRBV4-3	CASSHGDRTDTQYF	TGCGCCAGCAGCCATGGGGACCGCACAGATACGCAGTATTTT